These 13 T cell receptor beta chains originate from one sample sequenced in a study of blood T cell repertoires in COVID-19 (dated by TCRdb to 2020 to 2022). Receptors were amplified or captured by the immunoSEQ multiplex PCR assay. Entries here come from immuneACCESS through TCRdb and include only in-frame sequences with V and J called. Some clones fail to appear in such tables; in the studies checked, an unresolved V gene covers under half of the shortfall, and the cause of the remainder is unknown. The sample contains 70,000 to 100,000 clones, around nine tenths of them found a single time. The ten top clones hold approximately 4.8% of the sample. Material: peripheral blood. All receptors come from a woman aged 80 or over with active COVID-19.

This clone was seen only once. CDR3 nucleotide sequence: TGTGCCAGCAGGGTAGCGGGAGGGAGGCCAGATACGCAGTATTTT. It yields the protein CASRVAGGRPDTQYF. The V gene is TRBV2, the J gene TRBJ2-3; 11 bases align to TRBD2. V shed 6 bases, J shed 4 bases, and the junction held 6 bases outside the gene matches. Germline loops: CDR1 SNHLY, CDR2 FYNNEI. The CDR3 runs 15 residues.

This clone has a handful of counts. A read error may account for a junction end that differs from germline. The chain combines TRBV2 with TRBJ2-7; 13 bases align to TRBD2. The CDR3 runs to 11 residues. Germline V lookup: CDR1 SNHLY, CDR2 FYNNEI. CDR3 nucleotide sequence: TGTGCCAGCGGGACTAGCGGGAATCGCTTCTTC. This sequence encodes CASGTSGNRFF. Using reference TRBV2 and TRBJ2-7 for the parts outside the CDR3, the full variable domain is EPEVTQTPSHQVTQMGQEVILRCVPISNHLYFYWYRQILGQKVEFLVSFYNNEISEKSEIFDDQFSVERPDGSNFTLKIRSTKLEDSAMYFCASGTSGNRFFGPGTRLTVT.

The chain couples TRBV28 to TRBJ2-3; possible D gene TRBD2, 5 bases. V gave up 5 bases and J gave up 3 bases, with 15 bases separating them. CDR3 length equals 15 residues. Per germline, CDR1 MDHEN and CDR2 SYDVKM. CDR3 in amino acids: CASSAPDWRTDTQYF. DNA for the CDR3: TGTGCCAGCAGTGCACCGGATTGGAGGACAGATACGCAGTATTTT.

The gene calls are TRBV30 and TRBJ1-5; D unclear. The V gene lost 2 bases and the J gene lost 6 bases, with 11 bases spanning the gap. The germline CDR1 and CDR2 sequences are GTSNPN and SVGIG (reference sequence). The CDR3 contains 13 residues. DNA of the CDR3: TGTGCCTGGAGTCCGGGTCTGGGTCAGCCCCAGCATTTT. It specifies CAWSPGLGQPQHF.

A few counts support this clone. Within the sample, other DNA sequences also encode this same CDR3. V usage is TRBV28 and J usage is TRBJ2-7; the D gene is possibly TRBD1 (5 bases). This CDR3 region has 12 residues. V was pared by 3 bases and J by 3 bases, with 6 bases between. Germline V gives CDR1 MDHEN, CDR2 SYDVKM. This CDR3 reads CASSLGLYEQYF. The CDR3 DNA sequence: TGTGCCAGCAGTTTGGGGCTCTACGAGCAGTACTTC.

As concerns this clone: At one of its ends the junction is not consistent with the germline gene, which may arise from a read error. J is TRBJ2-5 and V is TRBV2, with 12 bases fitting TRBD1. CDR1 and CDR2 (germline): SNHLY, FYNNEI. The CDR3 totals 16 residues. The CDR3 DNA is TGTGCCAGCAGTGACACGGGACAGGGGGCGCAAGGGACCCAGTACTTC. It specifies CASSDTGQGAQGTQYF.

In DNA form, the CDR3 reads TGTGCCAGCGGGGGACTAGCGGGAGGGAACAATGAGCAGTTCTTC. Amino acid sequence: CASGGLAGGNNEQFF. The gene calls are TRBV6-6 and TRBJ2-1; 16 nucleotides match TRBD2. With V trimmed by 8 bases and J by 5 bases, 3 bases remained unmatched. This CDR3 has 15 residues. In germline, CDR1 is MNHNY, CDR2 SVGAGI (reference sequence).

The chain couples TRBV28 to TRBJ1-1; D unclear. The CDR3 loop spans 16 amino acids. The germline V and J ends were trimmed by 6 bases and 0 bases, with 17 bases remaining between them. Germline V gene data show CDR1 as MDHEN and CDR2 as SYDVKM. CDR3 loop: CASSYTAQELNTEAFF. Written as DNA, the CDR3 is TGTGCCAGCAGCTACACCGCGCAGGAATTGAACACTGAAGCTTTCTTT.

The rearrangement links TRBV7-9 to TRBJ2-5, with D hard to call. The V gene lost 0 bases and the J gene lost 2 bases, with 10 bases spanning the gap. CDR1 and CDR2 (germline): SEHNR, FQNEAQ (reference sequence). The CDR3 spans 15 residues. The DNA of the CDR3 is TGTGCCAGCAGCTTAGCCAGACCCGGGCAAGAGACCCAGTACTTC. It codes for CASSLARPGQETQYF.

The chain joins TRBV3-1 (or the pseudogene TRBV3-2) to TRBJ2-5; D is possibly TRBD2 (5 bases). V lost 4 bases and J 3 bases, leaving 12 bases between the germline ends. The germline CDR1 and CDR2 sequences are LGHDT and YNNKEL (reference sequence). CDR3 size: 14 residues. The CDR3 region is CASSRRLTEETQYF. CDR3 nucleotide sequence: TGTGCCAGCAGCCGGCGACTAACCGAAGAGACCCAGTACTTC.

The genes are TRBV6-5 and TRBJ2-1; maybe TRBD1 (6 bases). V shed 6 bases and J shed 0 bases, with 12 bases lying between them. Germline-derived CDR1 and CDR2 are MNHEY and SVGAGI. The CDR3 sequence is 15 residues long. The CDR3 coding sequence is TGTGCCAGCAGGATAAGGGGGAGCTCCTACAATGAGCAGTTCTTC. Protein product: CASRIRGSSYNEQFF.

The chain employs TRBV7-3 and TRBJ1-1, with D uncertain. Germline CDR1 and CDR2: SGHTA and FQGTGA. The V and J ends lost 5 bases and 3 bases respectively, with 10 bases between them. This CDR3 has 13 residues. The CDR3: CASSPDGDTEAFF. CDR3 DNA: TGTGCCAGCAGCCCGGACGGGGACACTGAAGCTTTCTTT.

The chain employs TRBV27 and TRBJ1-3; D gene uncertain. The CDR3 runs to 14 residues. The V and J ends lost 6 bases and 0 bases respectively, with 9 bases between them. The germline CDR1 and CDR2 sequences are MNHEY and SMNVEV (reference sequence). CDR3 DNA sequence: TGTGCCAGCAGACAGACCCTCTCTGGAAACACCATATATTTT. It codes for CASRQTLSGNTIYF.